This T cell receptor (beta chain) was sequenced during a study of spatial heterogeneity in lung cancer. The wider study: Follow-up PBMC specimens underwent sequencing when available; their median timing was around 24 months after resection. Fewer alpha-chain than beta-chain sequences were consistently detected.

TCRdb fed the 5' RACE reads into MiXCR, producing one record per CDR3 protein. Of over 85,000 distinct CDR3 sequences in the sample, just under 20% were seen once. V was pared by 1 base and J by 0 bases, with 8 bases between. CDR3 length: 15 amino acids. Germline lookup yields CDR1 LNHDA and CDR2 SQIVND (reference sequence). Time point noted: blood at routine non-recurrence follow-up after resection. The sequenced material consisted of unsorted whole RNA from tumor, nontumor lung or frozen PBMC. The sample holds a few counts of this clonotype. V and J are TRBV19 and TRBJ2-3; D unclear. This sequence originates from a male donor with early-stage non-small cell lung cancer. Source: PBMCs, taken at follow-up. The CDR3: CASSIAGFSTDTQYF. In DNA, the CDR3 is TGTGCCAGTAGTATAGCGGGTTTTAGCACAGATACGCAGTATTTT.